This section outlines one TCR beta chain sequence together with its context. The entry originates in a study of blood T cell repertoires in COVID-19. Background on the study: T cells, B-cell-depleted T cells, or PBMCs provided the cDNA or gDNA that served as material.

The repertoire was sequenced with immunoSEQ multiplex PCR; TCRdb's copy has only in-frame clones and lacks some. Counted here are 150,000 to 200,000 clones, roughly 85% occurring once; the ten biggest clones make up more than 3%. Germline V lookup: CDR1 SGHTA, CDR2 FQGNSA. The CDR3 sequence is 13 residues long. V gave up 4 bases and J gave up 9 bases, with 13 bases separating them. What was sequenced was peripheral blood. This chain links TRBV7-2 with TRBJ2-1, with D possibly matching TRBD2 (6 bases). This TCR derives from a man between 60 and 75 years old with acute or convalescent COVID-19. The CDR3 spells CASSSAGSREQFF. The CDR3 DNA follows: TGTGCCAGCAGCTCCGCCGGGAGCCGTGAGCAGTTCTTC. The full variable domain, its missing parts supplied by reference TRBV7-2 and TRBJ2-1, is GAGVSQSPSNKVTEKGKDVELRCDPISGHTALYWYRQSLGQGLEFLIYFQGNSAPDKSGLPSDRFSAERTGGSVSTLTIQRTQQEDSAVYLCASSSAGSREQFFGPGTRLTVL.